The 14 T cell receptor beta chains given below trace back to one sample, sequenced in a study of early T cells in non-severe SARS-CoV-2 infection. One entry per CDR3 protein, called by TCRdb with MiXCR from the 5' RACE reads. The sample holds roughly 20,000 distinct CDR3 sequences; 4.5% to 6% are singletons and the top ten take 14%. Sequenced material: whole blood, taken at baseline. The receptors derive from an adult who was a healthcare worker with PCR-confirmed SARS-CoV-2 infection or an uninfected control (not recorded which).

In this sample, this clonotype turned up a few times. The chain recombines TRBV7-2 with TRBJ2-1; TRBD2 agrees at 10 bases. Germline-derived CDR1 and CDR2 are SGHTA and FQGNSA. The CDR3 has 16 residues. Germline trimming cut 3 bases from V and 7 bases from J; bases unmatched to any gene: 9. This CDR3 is CASSFQASGGRNEQFF. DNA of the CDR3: TGTGCCAGCAGCTTTCAGGCTAGCGGGGGACGAAATGAGCAGTTCTTC.

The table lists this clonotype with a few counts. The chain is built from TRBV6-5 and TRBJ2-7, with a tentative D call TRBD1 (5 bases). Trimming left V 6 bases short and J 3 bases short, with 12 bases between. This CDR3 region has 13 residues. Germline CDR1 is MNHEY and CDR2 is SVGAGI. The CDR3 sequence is CASRRTTYYEQYF. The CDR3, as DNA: TGTGCCAGCAGGAGGACAACTTACTACGAGCAGTACTTC.

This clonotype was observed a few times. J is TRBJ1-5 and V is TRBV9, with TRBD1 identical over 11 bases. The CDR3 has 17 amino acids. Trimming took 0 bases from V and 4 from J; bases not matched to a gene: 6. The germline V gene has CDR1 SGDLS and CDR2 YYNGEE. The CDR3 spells CASSVGPGTGGNQPQHF. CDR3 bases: TGTGCCAGCAGCGTAGGCCCTGGGACAGGGGGAAATCAGCCCCAGCATTTT.

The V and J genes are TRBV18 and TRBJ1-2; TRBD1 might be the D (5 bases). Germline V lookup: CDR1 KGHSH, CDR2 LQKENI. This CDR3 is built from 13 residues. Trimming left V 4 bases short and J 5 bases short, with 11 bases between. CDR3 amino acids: CASSLGTAYGYTF. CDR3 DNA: TGTGCCAGCTCACTCGGGACGGCTTATGGCTACACCTTC.

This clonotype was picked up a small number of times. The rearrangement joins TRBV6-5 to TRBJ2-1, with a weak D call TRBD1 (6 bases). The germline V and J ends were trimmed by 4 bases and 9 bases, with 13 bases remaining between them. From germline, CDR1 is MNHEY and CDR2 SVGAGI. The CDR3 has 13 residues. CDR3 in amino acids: CASSWVGAREQFF. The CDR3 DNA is TGTGCCAGCAGTTGGGTGGGGGCCCGTGAGCAGTTCTTC.

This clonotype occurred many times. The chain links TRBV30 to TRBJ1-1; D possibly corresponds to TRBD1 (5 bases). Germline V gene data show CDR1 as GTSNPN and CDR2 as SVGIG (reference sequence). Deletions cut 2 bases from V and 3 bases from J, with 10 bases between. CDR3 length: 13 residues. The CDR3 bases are TGTGCCTGGAGTATCCAGGGATACACTGAAGCTTTCTTT. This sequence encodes CAWSIQGYTEAFF.

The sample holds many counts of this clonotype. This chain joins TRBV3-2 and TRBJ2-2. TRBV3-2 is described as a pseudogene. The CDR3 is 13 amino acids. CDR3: CASSLSPTGELFF. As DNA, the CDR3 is TGTGCCAGCAGCCTATCACCCACCGGGGAGCTGTTTTTT.

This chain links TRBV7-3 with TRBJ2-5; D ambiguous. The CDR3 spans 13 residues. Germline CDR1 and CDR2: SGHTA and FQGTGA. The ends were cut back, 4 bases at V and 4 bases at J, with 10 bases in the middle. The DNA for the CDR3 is TGTGCCAGCAGCTCAAATCTGGGAGAGACCCAGTACTTC. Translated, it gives CASSSNLGETQYF.

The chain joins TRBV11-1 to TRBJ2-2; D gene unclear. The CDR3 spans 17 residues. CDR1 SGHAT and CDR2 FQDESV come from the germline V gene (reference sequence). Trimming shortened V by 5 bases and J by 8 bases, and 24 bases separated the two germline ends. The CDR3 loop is CASSDPWPKPLGGELFF. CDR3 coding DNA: TGTGCCAGCAGCGACCCTTGGCCAAAGCCCCTGGGGGGGGAGCTGTTTTTT. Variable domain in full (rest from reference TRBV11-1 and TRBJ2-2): EAEVAQSPRYKITEKSQAVAFWCDPISGHATLYWYRQILGQGPELLVQFQDESVVDDSQLPKDRFSAERLKGVDSTLKIQPAELGDSAMYLCASSDPWPKPLGGELFFGEGSRLTVL.

This CDR3 reads CASSLVGEGYGYTF. CDR3 nucleotides: TGTGCCAGCAGCTTAGTCGGGGAAGGATACGGCTACACCTTC. V usage is TRBV7-2 and J usage is TRBJ1-2; D not certain. The germline V gene has CDR1 SGHTA and CDR2 FQGNSA. Deletions cut 1 base from V and 8 bases from J, with 14 bases between. This CDR3 has 14 residues.

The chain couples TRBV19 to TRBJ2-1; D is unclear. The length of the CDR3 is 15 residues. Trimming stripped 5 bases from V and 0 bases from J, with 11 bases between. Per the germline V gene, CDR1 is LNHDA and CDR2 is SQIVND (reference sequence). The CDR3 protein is CASSYQESSYNEQFF. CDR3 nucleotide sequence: TGTGCCAGTAGTTATCAGGAGAGCTCCTACAATGAGCAGTTCTTC.

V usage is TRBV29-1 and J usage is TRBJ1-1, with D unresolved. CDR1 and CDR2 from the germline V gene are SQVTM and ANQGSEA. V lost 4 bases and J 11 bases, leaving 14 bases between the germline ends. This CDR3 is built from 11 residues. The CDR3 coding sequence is TGCAGCGTTGGGGCCACACCGGCGGCTTTCTTT. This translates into CSVGATPAAFF.

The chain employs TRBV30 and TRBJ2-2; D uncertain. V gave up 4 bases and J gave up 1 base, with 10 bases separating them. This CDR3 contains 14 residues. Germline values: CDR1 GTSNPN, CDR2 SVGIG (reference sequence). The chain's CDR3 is CAWKGVVNTGELFF. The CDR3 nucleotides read TGTGCCTGGAAAGGAGTTGTGAACACCGGGGAGCTGTTTTTT.

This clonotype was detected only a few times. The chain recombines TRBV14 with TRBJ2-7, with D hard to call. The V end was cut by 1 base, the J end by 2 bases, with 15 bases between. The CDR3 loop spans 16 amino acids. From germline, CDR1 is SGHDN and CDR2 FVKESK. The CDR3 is CASSQGIQIYAYEQYF. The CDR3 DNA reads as TGTGCCAGCAGCCAAGGGATTCAGATATACGCCTACGAGCAGTACTTC.